The 24 T cell receptor beta chains given below trace back to one sample, sequenced in a study of technical replicates of blood from a few donors. The method was immunoSEQ multiplex PCR; TCRdb's version includes in-frame clones alone and lacks a portion of them. Among roughly 82,000 clones listed, around 90% were seen once. The sequenced material came from T cells isolated from PBMCs. These receptors originate from a human donor in good health.

This chain links TRBV6-5 with TRBJ2-3; D call uncertain. Per germline, CDR1 MNHEY and CDR2 SVGAGI. The CDR3 is 15 residues long. V was clipped by 3 bases and J by 7 bases, with 17 bases between them. CDR3 sequence (DNA): TGTGCCAGCAGTTATTTGTCTACCTACGGTAATACGCAGTATTTT. It is translated as CASSYLSTYGNTQYF.

The genes are TRBV9 and TRBJ2-2; possible D gene TRBD2, 6 bases. V was pared by 0 bases and J by 3 bases, with 12 bases between. Per the germline V gene, CDR1 is SGDLS and CDR2 is YYNGEE. The CDR3 runs to 16 residues. The CDR3 sequence is CASSVVGSWDTGELFF. The CDR3 coding sequence is TGTGCCAGCAGCGTAGTCGGGAGTTGGGACACCGGGGAGCTGTTTTTT.

V gene TRBV5-4 combines with J gene TRBJ1-1; 8 nucleotides align to TRBD1. Unmatched junction bases numbered 7, after V lost 2 bases and J lost 1 base. CDR3 length equals 16 residues. Germline CDR1 and CDR2: SGHNT and YYREEE (reference sequence). The CDR3 loop is CASSFPPGQGNTEAFF. The DNA of the CDR3 is TGTGCCAGCAGCTTCCCCCCAGGACAGGGGAACACTGAAGCTTTCTTT.

The chain recombines TRBV11-3 with TRBJ1-1; 7 nucleotides line up with TRBD1. Germline lookup yields CDR1 SGHNT and CDR2 YENEEA. The CDR3 is 19 amino acids. J gave up 0 bases and V 2 bases, and 15 bases lay outside the gene matches. CDR3 bases: TGTGCCAGCAGCTTAATCCAACCTAGACAGGGATCCATGAACACTGAAGCTTTCTTT. The encoded protein is CASSLIQPRQGSMNTEAFF.

This clone was seen just once. V gene TRBV25-1 combines with J gene TRBJ2-1, with 10 bases identical to TRBD1. The length of the CDR3 is 15 residues. The J segment lost 9 bases and the V segment lost 0 bases, leaving 5 bases of the junction unmatched. Looked up from germline, CDR1 is MGHDK and CDR2 is SYGVNS. CDR3 DNA sequence: TGTGCCAGCAGTGAATATATAGGACAGGGGGGTGAGCAGTTCTTC. It is translated as CASSEYIGQGGEQFF.

This clone turned up a few times. V usage is TRBV6-1 and J usage is TRBJ2-7; D unclear. Germline CDR1 reads MNHNS; CDR2 reads SASEGT. The CDR3 consists of 11 residues. Trimming stripped 5 bases from V and 6 bases from J, with 8 bases between. The CDR3 DNA reads as TGTGCCAGCAGTAAACGCGGCGAGCAGTACTTC. It yields the protein CASSKRGEQYF.

The table lists this clone with a few counts. This rearrangement joins TRBV10-3 to TRBJ1-1; no firm D call. Germline V CDR1 and CDR2: ENHRY, SYGVKD. Trimming took off 7 bases at V and 0 bases at J, with 15 bases between the two ends. The CDR3 consists of 15 residues. The CDR3 sequence: CAINRGNSMNTEAFF. The DNA for the CDR3 is TGTGCCATCAACCGCGGGAATTCAATGAACACTGAAGCTTTCTTT.

This clone was seen just once. V is TRBV9 and J is TRBJ1-5; possible D gene TRBD1, 5 bases. With 3 bases removed from V and 13 bases from J, the gap between germline ends came to 11 bases. CDR1 is SGDLS and CDR2 is YYNGEE in the germline V gene. This CDR3 is 11 amino acids long. In DNA, the CDR3 is TGTGCCAGCAGCGCCGGGGGAATTCAGCATTTT. Its protein product is CASSAGGIQHF.

This chain's CDR3 is CASGGLADGTDTQYF. CDR3 in DNA: TGTGCCAGCGGAGGACTAGCGGACGGCACAGATACGCAGTATTTT. The rearrangement links TRBV6-1 to TRBJ2-3, with TRBD2 identical over 10 bases. Germline CDR1 reads MNHNS; CDR2 reads SASEGT. This CDR3 contains 15 residues. After removal of 8 bases from V and 1 base from J, the junction contained 6 bases not matched to a gene.

The V gene is TRBV12-5, the J gene TRBJ2-5; D not certain. The CDR3 is made up of 13 amino acids. Germline CDR1 and CDR2: LGHNT and FRNRAP. Trimming took 7 bases from V and 7 from J, leaving 16 bases between them. CDR3 sequence reads: CASAPLLPGTQYF. The CDR3 region has the DNA TGTGCTAGTGCCCCGTTACTACCGGGGACCCAGTACTTC.

This clone was seen a single time. The rearrangement links TRBV28 to TRBJ1-2, with 8 bases identical to TRBD1. The CDR3 sequence is 15 residues long. Germline V gene sequence: CDR1 MDHEN, CDR2 SYDVKM. After removal of 5 bases from V and 3 bases from J, the junction contained 8 bases not matched to a gene. DNA for the CDR3: TGTGCCAGCAGTGCCGGACAGGGACCCTACTATGGCTACACCTTC. Protein sequence: CASSAGQGPYYGYTF.

The genes are TRBV7-9 and TRBJ2-2; D possibly corresponds to TRBD1 (6 bases). V lost 5 bases to trimming and J lost 9 bases, with 19 bases between them. In germline, CDR1 is SEHNR, CDR2 FQNEAQ (reference sequence). This CDR3 has 15 residues. CDR3 protein: CASSQGPRKPRELFF. The CDR3 nucleotides read TGTGCCAGCAGCCAGGGGCCTAGAAAGCCGAGGGAGCTGTTTTTT.

Concerning this clone itself: The sample has other DNA sequences that encode this CDR3 too. The chain is built from TRBV18 and TRBJ2-5, with D unclear. Trimming shortened V by 2 bases and J by 5 bases, and 3 bases separated the two germline ends. Looked up from germline, CDR1 is KGHSH and CDR2 is LQKENI. The length of the CDR3 is 11 residues. The CDR3 region has the DNA TGTGCCAGCTCACCAGGCGAGACCCAGTACTTC. Translation: CASSPGETQYF.

This rearrangement joins TRBV30 to TRBJ2-3, with 7 nucleotides matching TRBD1. Trimming removed 0 bases from V and 5 bases from J; junction bases left unmatched: 5. The germline V gene encodes CDR1 GTSNPN and CDR2 SVGIG (reference sequence). The CDR3 has 14 amino acids. CDR3: CAWSVQGPRDTQYF. CDR3 nucleotide sequence: TGTGCCTGGAGTGTACAGGGGCCTAGAGATACGCAGTATTTT. The whole variable domain, remainder taken from reference TRBV30 and TRBJ2-3, is SQTIHQWPATLVQPVGSPLSLECTVEGTSNPNLYWYRQAAGRGLQLLFYSVGIGQISSEVPQNLSASRPQDRQFILSSKKLLLSDSGFYLCAWSVQGPRDTQYFGPGTRLTVL.

This chain links TRBV18 with TRBJ1-5; a possible D gene is TRBD1 (5 bases). CDR1 and CDR2 from the germline V gene are KGHSH and LQKENI. V lost 3 bases, J lost 0 bases, and 15 bases lay in between. The CDR3 totals 17 residues. The CDR3 bases are TGTGCCAGCTCACCCACAGGACCTTATTATAGCAATCAGCCCCAGCATTTT. Residues: CASSPTGPYYSNQPQHF.

V and J are TRBV7-9 and TRBJ2-1; 7 positions match TRBD1. Trimming cost V 1 base and J 8 bases; bases outside gene matches: 11. This CDR3 has 16 amino acids. The germline CDR1 and CDR2 sequences are SEHNR and FQNEAQ (reference sequence). Written as DNA, the CDR3 is TGTGCCAGCAGCTTAGTCCAATTGACAGGGTACTATGAGCAGTTCTTC. Protein sequence: CASSLVQLTGYYEQFF.

The chain uses TRBV11-2 and TRBJ1-1; TRBD1 is a possible D gene (5 bases). Trimming cost V 1 base and J 1 base, with 10 bases left between them. The CDR3 length is 15 residues. CDR1 is SGHAT, CDR2 FQNNGV, per germline. In nucleotides, the CDR3 is TGTGCCAGCAGCTTAGTCGCAGGGTCGAACACTGAAGCTTTCTTT. It encodes CASSLVAGSNTEAFF.

The J gene is TRBJ1-4, the V gene TRBV30, with a tentative D call TRBD1 (5 bases). The CDR3 extends over 17 amino acids. Germline V lookup: CDR1 GTSNPN, CDR2 SVGIG (reference sequence). Between the trimmed V and J ends, which lost 0 bases and 5 bases, there was a span of 19 bases. The CDR3 region is CAWSVPQVETKNEKLFF. The DNA for the CDR3 is TGTGCCTGGAGTGTACCACAGGTCGAAACCAAGAATGAAAAACTGTTTTTT.

The J gene is TRBJ2-1, the V gene TRBV7-6; weak D call: TRBD2 (6 bases). The germline CDR1 and CDR2 sequences are SGHVS and FNYEAQ. V was clipped by 2 bases and J by 5 bases, with 10 bases between them. This CDR3 is 14 amino acids long. The CDR3 loop is CASSLIERDNEQFF. As DNA, the CDR3 is TGTGCCAGCAGCTTAATCGAGCGGGACAATGAGCAGTTCTTC.

The chain uses TRBV11-2 and TRBJ2-3, with 12 positions matching TRBD2. CDR1 SGHAT and CDR2 FQNNGV come from the germline V gene. The CDR3 covers 19 residues. The V and J ends lost 1 base and 0 bases, in that order; junction bases with no gene match: 8. The CDR3 spells CASSLGFSTSGRSTDTQYF. DNA of the CDR3: TGTGCCAGCAGCTTAGGGTTTTCGACTAGCGGGAGAAGCACAGATACGCAGTATTTT.

The chain joins TRBV5-6 to TRBJ2-1, with TRBD2 identical over 11 bases. V lost 4 bases to trimming and J lost 8 bases; unmatched junction nucleotides: 2. CDR1 and CDR2 from the germline V gene are SGHDT and YYEEEE. The CDR3 has 13 residues. The CDR3 coding sequence is TGTGCCAGCAGCCAACTAGCGGGAGATGAGCAGTTCTTC. This gives the protein CASSQLAGDEQFF.

J is TRBJ2-7 and V is TRBV15, with D tentatively TRBD1 (5 bases). The germline CDR1 and CDR2 sequences are LNHNV and YYDKDF (reference sequence). V lost 6 bases and J 7 bases, leaving 25 bases between the germline ends. This CDR3 has 16 residues. The CDR3 DNA sequence: TGTGCCACCAGACACCAAAGGGGAATATATTCGGGTGAGCAGTACTTC. Its translation is CATRHQRGIYSGEQYF.

The chain joins TRBV9 to TRBJ1-5; D remains ambiguous. Trimming took off 3 bases at V and 8 bases at J, with 18 bases between the two ends. The length of the CDR3 is 15 residues. Germline lookup yields CDR1 SGDLS and CDR2 YYNGEE. The CDR3 bases are TGTGCCAGCAGCGCCTCGGGGAGCCAACGAGAGCCCCAGCATTTT. Encoded protein: CASSASGSQREPQHF.

The V and J genes are TRBV28 and TRBJ2-1; 11 nucleotides match TRBD2. J lost 8 bases, V lost 3 bases, and 0 bases had no gene match. The CDR3 is 13 residues long. The germline V gene encodes CDR1 MDHEN and CDR2 SYDVKM. The CDR3 nucleotides read TGTGCCAGCAGTTTTAGCGGGGGGGATGAGCAGTTCTTC. Translating it yields CASSFSGGDEQFF.